This TCR beta chain was profiled in a study of cytomegalovirus exposure and HLA in healthy donors. Use of 60 Vbeta and 13 Jbeta primers characterized the PCR. Method: immunoSEQ multiplex PCR; TCRdb's copy keeps in-frame clones and lacks some. The sample comprises approximately 120,000 clones, about a sixth of which are singletons, and approximately 2.9% rests with the top ten. About this clone: Its target is not known.

Per germline, CDR1 SGHDT and CDR2 YYEEEE. Trimming removed 0 bases from V and 4 bases from J, with 11 bases in between. This CDR3 has 16 amino acids. Findings and limits, study-wide: Immune exposure information comprised only CMV serostatus. According to a later analysis, donors in an Asian-associated ancestry cluster reportedly had fewer N-insertions than the roughly 720-donor mean. Productive status was seen about 87% or about 30% of the time for most TCR beta V segments in an earlier analysis.

The chain carries TRBV5-6 and TRBJ1-6; possible D gene TRBD1, 6 bases. Sequenced input: PBMCs. This sequence originates from a female donor in good health and CMV-seropositive. The CDR3 DNA is TGTGCCAGCAGCTTGGGACAGGCCTATTATAATTCACCCCTCCACTTT. This translates into CASSLGQAYYNSPLHF.